This T cell receptor (beta chain) was recovered during a study of OX40 agonist ivuxolimab in advanced cancers. Some clones are missing from TCRdb's copy, which holds only in-frame ones; the method was immunoSEQ multiplex PCR. The data show tens of thousands of clones, roughly 85% seen once. This CDR3 comprises 15 residues. The germline V gene encodes CDR1 SNHLY and CDR2 FYNNEI. V was cut by 2 bases and J by 0 bases, with 11 bases left in between. V is TRBV2 and J is TRBJ2-7; D uncertain. The material was CD4+ or CD8+ T cells sorted from blood, obtained in a trial of the OX40 agonist ivuxolimab. This receptor was taken from an adult with an advanced solid tumor such as melanoma, head and neck, liver or kidney cancer. CDR3: CASSERGRLSYEQYF. The CDR3, as DNA: TGTGCCAGCAGTGAAAGAGGCCGCCTCTCCTACGAGCAGTACTTC.